This entry lists 21 T cell receptor beta chains sequenced from one sample in a study of identical twins (dated by TCRdb to between 2015 and 2016). Preparation of the library involved 5' RACE. The instrument given in TCRdb is Illumina HiSeq 2000. The raw public reads went through TCRdb reprocessing: fastp at Q25, MiXCR clone calling, in-frame beta chains kept. Every distinct CDR3 protein forms one entry, paired with its most common genes and DNA. The sample table lists some 590,000 distinct CDR3 sequences, more than 9% of them with a count of one. The top ten constitute more than 2.5% of the sample. This sample also belongs to another study, concerning yellow fever vaccine responses in identical twins.

Sequenced input: PBMCs. These receptors were taken from a woman aged 18-29 years in good health.

The table lists this clonotype with a few counts. V usage is TRBV10-3 and J usage is TRBJ2-7; D gene unclear. Germline V gene lookup returns CDR1 ENHRY and CDR2 SYGVKD. Trimming removed 0 bases from V and 3 bases from J, with 9 bases in between. There are 14 residues in the CDR3. Written as DNA, the CDR3 is TGTGCCATCAGTGAGTCGGTTCCAAACTACGAGCAGTACTTC. This encodes CAISESVPNYEQYF.

This chain connects TRBV4-1 to TRBJ2-4; TRBD1 is a possible D gene (6 bases). The V gene's germline CDR1 is MGHRA and CDR2 YSYEKL. This CDR3 is 19 amino acids long. Trimming removed 4 bases from V and 1 base from J, with 23 bases in between. For the CDR3, the DNA is TGCGCCAGCAGCCCCCTCCCTAAAGGAACAGGGTCGGCCAAAAACATTCAGTACTTC. It yields the protein CASSPLPKGTGSAKNIQYF.

This clonotype was recorded many times. The V call is TRBV6-1, the J call TRBJ2-4, with D perhaps TRBD1 (6 bases). This CDR3 spans 13 amino acids. Trimming shortened V by 2 bases and J by 10 bases, and 12 bases separated the two germline ends. Germline V CDR1 and CDR2: MNHNS, SASEGT. The CDR3 bases are TGTGCCAGCAGTGAATCAGGGGTAGGGATTCAGTACTTC. It yields the protein CASSESGVGIQYF.

The rearrangement uses TRBV12-3 or TRBV12-4 and TRBJ2-5; 8 bases match TRBD2. The CDR3 has 15 amino acids. Trimming removed 5 bases from V and 2 bases from J; junction bases left unmatched: 7. The CDR3: CASSLTSELQETQYF. The DNA of the CDR3 is TGTGCCAGCAGTCTGACTAGCGAATTACAAGAGACCCAGTACTTC.

This clonotype was observed a handful of times. V usage is TRBV24-1 and J usage is TRBJ2-1, with a weak D call TRBD2 (5 bases). CDR1 is KGHDR, CDR2 SFDVKD, per germline. Deletions cut 2 bases from V and 4 bases from J, with 17 bases between. This CDR3 has 17 amino acids. Written as DNA, the CDR3 is TGTGCCACCAGTGATTCCCGCGGGCGTGCCCCTTACAATGAGCAGTTCTTC. Translating it yields CATSDSRGRAPYNEQFF.

Ten or more counts support this clonotype. The chain has TRBV4-3 and TRBJ1-2; D is undetermined. V lost 1 base and J lost 6, with 9 bases in between. The germline gives CDR1 LGHNA, CDR2 YSLEER. The CDR3 loop spans 13 amino acids. CDR3 amino acids: CASSQAFTDGYTF. In nucleotides, the CDR3 is TGCGCCAGCAGCCAAGCTTTTACAGATGGCTACACCTTC.

The chain carries TRBV19 and TRBJ2-1; D gene unclear. The germline V gene has CDR1 LNHDA and CDR2 SQIVND (reference sequence). V lost 5 bases and J lost 9, with 20 bases in between. The CDR3 has 15 residues. CDR3 loop: CASSALVGPSGEQFF. The CDR3 DNA reads TGTGCCAGTAGTGCTCTGGTGGGCCCGAGTGGTGAGCAGTTCTTC.

The V and J genes are TRBV20-1 and TRBJ2-5; the match to TRBD1 covers 7 bases. CDR1 is DFQATT and CDR2 is SNEGSKA in the germline V gene (reference sequence). The J segment lost 1 base and the V segment lost 3 bases, leaving 5 bases of the junction unmatched. CDR3 length: 14 residues. The CDR3 loop reads CSASRTGVQETQYF. CDR3 in DNA: TGCAGTGCTAGTCGGACAGGAGTCCAAGAGACCCAGTACTTC.

There are many counts of this clonotype. One end of the junction varies from germline; a read error may be responsible. The rearrangement links TRBV29-1 to TRBJ2-1, with D perhaps matching TRBD1 (6 bases). The germline CDR1 and CDR2 sequences are SQVTM and ANQGSEA. CDR3 length equals 19 residues. In DNA, the CDR3 is TGCAGCGTCCTACAGGGAACTGGAGCTTTGCCTGGAGCCTACAATGAGCGGTTCTTC. Its translation: CSVLQGTGALPGAYNERFF.

The chain is built from TRBV10-3 and TRBJ1-4; 8 bases match TRBD1. J lost 8 bases, V lost 9 bases, and 8 bases had no gene match. Germline-derived CDR1 and CDR2 are ENHRY and SYGVKD. CDR3 length: 13 amino acids. CDR3 nucleotide sequence: TGTGCCATAGGGACAGGAGAGGGGGAAAAACTGTTTTTT. This translates into CAIGTGEGEKLFF.

J is TRBJ2-5 and V is TRBV12-3 or TRBV12-4; D tentatively fits TRBD1 or TRBD2 (7 bases each). The V end was cut by 7 bases, the J end by 6 bases, with 15 bases between. This CDR3 region has 13 residues. CDR3 loop: CASMTGRGQTQYF. The CDR3 DNA sequence: TGTGCCAGCATGACAGGGAGGGGACAGACCCAGTACTTC.

The CDR3 DNA is TGTGCCAGCTCACCATCCTTGGGCTCTGGGGCCAACGTCCTGACTTTC. Encoded protein: CASSPSLGSGANVLTF. The chain employs TRBV18 and TRBJ2-6; D gene uncertain. V was shortened by 2 bases and J by 0 bases, with 8 bases between the two germline ends. The CDR3 loop spans 16 amino acids. Germline CDR1 is KGHSH and CDR2 is LQKENI.

Turning to this clonotype: Since a much larger clone is just one base distant, this may be a read error. The V call is TRBV27, the J call TRBJ2-3; 7 bases fit TRBD1. From germline, CDR1 is MNHEY and CDR2 SMNVEV (reference sequence). The CDR3 spans 15 residues. CDR3 nucleotide sequence: TGTGCCAGCAGTTCGGGACAGACCCTCACAGATGCGCAGTATTTT. Translation gives CASSSGQTLTDAQYF.

In its sample, this clonotype was seen many times. This chain joins TRBV15 and TRBJ2-7, with D perhaps matching TRBD1 or TRBD2 (5 bases each). The CDR3 runs to 13 residues. The germline V gene encodes CDR1 LNHNV and CDR2 YYDKDF (reference sequence). V dropped 0 bases and J dropped 4 bases, with 7 bases sitting between them. CDR3 residues: CATSREGDYEQYF. CDR3 DNA: TGTGCCACCAGCAGAGAGGGGGATTACGAGCAGTACTTC.

J is TRBJ2-1 and V is TRBV7-2, with 11 bases that match TRBD2. CDR3 length: 17 residues. V was clipped by 4 bases and J by 5 bases; unmatched bases: 10. Germline V lookup: CDR1 SGHTA, CDR2 FQGNSA. CDR3 protein: CASSSGLAGGYHNEQFF. The CDR3 nucleotides are TGTGCCAGCAGCTCAGGCCTAGCGGGAGGATACCACAATGAGCAGTTCTTC.

V and J are TRBV28 and TRBJ2-1, with 7 nucleotides matching TRBD2. J was trimmed by 5 bases and V by 7 bases; bases with no gene match: 5. The CDR3 totals 13 residues. The germline V gene encodes CDR1 MDHEN and CDR2 SYDVKM. The CDR3 protein is CASIVAGDNEQFF. The DNA for the CDR3 is TGTGCCAGCATCGTGGCGGGGGACAATGAGCAGTTCTTC. The complete variable domain, with remaining parts taken from reference TRBV28 and TRBJ2-1, reads DVKVTQSSRYLVKRTGEKVFLECVQDMDHENMFWYRQDPGLGLRLIYFSYDVKMKEKGDIPEGYSVSREKKERFSLILESASTNQTSMYLCASIVAGDNEQFFGPGTRLTVL.

This clonotype was counted ten times or more. The chain couples TRBV7-9 to TRBJ2-4, with 8 positions matching TRBD2. This CDR3 spans 15 amino acids. Trimming took 5 bases from V and 11 from J; bases not matched to a gene: 14. The germline V gene has CDR1 SEHNR and CDR2 FQNEAQ (reference sequence). The CDR3 is CASSREGGPKTVQYF. In DNA, the CDR3 is TGTGCCAGCAGCCGGGAGGGAGGGCCCAAAACCGTTCAGTACTTC.

This clonotype was found many times. V usage is TRBV12-3 or TRBV12-4 and J usage is TRBJ2-5; no clear D. The CDR3 totals 12 residues. The ends were cut back, 6 bases at V and 0 bases at J, with 5 bases in the middle. The CDR3: CASSRDQETQYF. The CDR3 bases are TGTGCCAGCAGCCGGGACCAAGAGACCCAGTACTTC.

The V call is TRBV6-5, the J call TRBJ2-5, with TRBD2 identical over 7 bases. Per the germline V gene, CDR1 is MNHEY and CDR2 is SVGAGI. V trimming: 2 bases; J trimming: 7 bases; junction bases outside the gene matches: 10. The length of the CDR3 is 15 residues. The CDR3: CASSYETSSSGTQYF. The CDR3, as DNA: TGTGCCAGCAGTTACGAGACTAGCTCATCTGGGACCCAGTACTTC.

This clonotype has more than one count but fewer than ten. V and J are TRBV7-9 and TRBJ2-1, with 11 positions matching TRBD1. This CDR3 is 17 amino acids long. Trimming at V came to 5 bases and at J to 6 bases, leaving 12 bases not matched to a gene. The V gene's germline CDR1 is SEHNR and CDR2 FQNEAQ (reference sequence). CDR3 residues: CASSPNTGTGGFNEQFF. DNA of the CDR3: TGTGCCAGCAGCCCCAACACCGGGACAGGGGGATTCAATGAGCAGTTCTTC.

This clonotype has a handful of counts. V is TRBV4-3 and J is TRBJ2-7, with no clear D. Trimming pared 1 base from V and 1 base from J, leaving 11 bases between. This CDR3 region has 15 residues. Germline loops: CDR1 LGHNA, CDR2 YSLEER. The CDR3 is CASSQVLQTSYEQYF. The CDR3 DNA reads TGCGCCAGCAGCCAAGTACTTCAGACGTCCTACGAGCAGTACTTC.